Shown below are 27 T cell receptor beta chains from a single sample sequenced in a study of long-term antiretroviral therapy in people with HIV. Survey-level resolution applied to immunoSEQ assay v3.0. The method was immunoSEQ multiplex PCR; TCRdb's version includes in-frame clones alone and lacks a portion of them. The sample includes 12,000 to 15,000 clones, roughly 78% of them seen just once. The sample was unsorted PBMCs, taken 3.2 years before starting antiretroviral therapy. The receptors stem from a man in his forties with HIV.

The V gene is TRBV6-4, the J gene TRBJ1-6; no definite D call. Germline-derived CDR1 and CDR2 are MRHNA and SNTAGT. V lost 8 bases to trimming and J lost 7 bases, with 15 bases between them. This CDR3 has 14 amino acids. The CDR3 DNA reads as TGTGCCAGCGTGGGAGGTACCCCCAATTCACCCCTCCACTTT. This gives the protein CASVGGTPNSPLHF.

The rearrangement uses TRBV6-5 and TRBJ2-5; D perhaps matches TRBD1 (6 bases). V gave up 1 base and J gave up 5 bases, with 11 bases separating them. This CDR3 region has 14 residues. Per germline, CDR1 MNHEY and CDR2 SVGAGI. CDR3 sequence (DNA): TGTGCCAGCAGTTACTATGACAGGTTGGAGACCCAGTACTTC. It codes for CASSYYDRLETQYF.

V and J are TRBV21-1 and TRBJ1-6; TRBD1, as called in the table, went unchecked against the DNA. TRBV21-1 is shown as a pseudogene. This CDR3 comprises 13 residues. CDR3 loop: CASSNQGGSPLHF. The CDR3 coding sequence is TGTGCCAGCAGCAACCAGGGCGGTTCACCCCTCCACTTT.

The chain employs TRBV18 and TRBJ1-1, with unresolved D. This CDR3 spans 15 amino acids. Trimming stripped 6 bases from V and 2 bases from J, with 16 bases between. The germline gives CDR1 KGHSH, CDR2 LQKENI. DNA for the CDR3: TGTGCCAGCTCCCCCGGACCTCACGGAAACACTGAAGCTTTCTTT. It specifies CASSPGPHGNTEAFF.

V is TRBV2 and J is TRBJ1-1; 10 bases fit TRBD1. The CDR3 is 13 amino acids. The germline V gene encodes CDR1 SNHLY and CDR2 FYNNEI. Trimming took 6 bases from V and 5 from J; bases not matched to a gene: 3. The CDR3 loop reads CASSVGQGTEAFF. CDR3 nucleotides: TGTGCCAGCAGCGTGGGACAGGGGACTGAAGCTTTCTTT.

The chain has TRBV7-3 and TRBJ2-7; D is ambiguous. The CDR3 runs 15 residues. The germline V and J ends were trimmed by 5 bases and 0 bases, with 14 bases remaining between them. Germline CDR1 SGHTA, CDR2 FQGTGA. CDR3 region: CASSRAPEVSYEQYF. Written as DNA, the CDR3 is TGTGCCAGCAGCCGAGCCCCGGAAGTCTCCTACGAGCAGTACTTC.

The J gene is TRBJ1-2, the V gene TRBV29-1; maybe TRBD1 (6 bases). Germline CDR1 SQVTM, CDR2 ANQGSEA. The CDR3 loop spans 11 amino acids. V was trimmed by 4 bases and J by 6 bases, leaving 9 bases between them. The CDR3 protein is CSVGGQNGYTF. The CDR3 coding sequence is TGCAGCGTTGGGGGGCAGAATGGCTACACCTTC.

This chain uses TRBV30 with TRBJ1-4; D uncertain. V was clipped by 5 bases and J by 12 bases, with 25 bases between them. Looked up from germline, CDR1 is GTSNPN and CDR2 is SVGIG (reference sequence). This CDR3 has 15 amino acids. The DNA of the CDR3 is TGTGCCTGGCTGGACCGTCTGGGTACCAATGAGCAACTGTTTTTT. Amino acid sequence: CAWLDRLGTNEQLFF.

The chain links TRBV5-6 to TRBJ1-1, with D hard to call. The V and J ends lost 0 bases and 12 bases respectively, with 15 bases between them. This CDR3 is 13 amino acids long. Germline-derived CDR1 and CDR2 are SGHDT and YYEEEE. The CDR3 DNA sequence: TGTGCCAGCAGCTTGGTTCACCGAGACGGGACTTTCTTT. Encoded protein: CASSLVHRDGTFF.

This rearrangement joins TRBV19 to TRBJ1-4, with 7 bases matching TRBD1. The CDR3 extends over 13 amino acids. Germline trimming cut 6 bases from V and 5 bases from J; bases unmatched to any gene: 3. Per the germline V gene, CDR1 is LNHDA and CDR2 is SQIVND (reference sequence). CDR3 coding DNA: TGTGCCAGTAGATCGACAGGGAATGAAAAACTGTTTTTT. Translating it yields CASRSTGNEKLFF.

V gene TRBV11-1 combines with J gene TRBJ1-1, with 7 bases that match TRBD1. The CDR3 spans 14 residues. Trimming removed 6 bases from V and 2 bases from J; junction bases left unmatched: 6. Germline V gives CDR1 SGHAT, CDR2 FQDESV (reference sequence). The CDR3 DNA is TGTGCCAGCAGGGCTACAGGGGTTAACACTGAAGCTTTCTTT. Its translation is CASRATGVNTEAFF. Using reference TRBV11-1 and TRBJ1-1 for the parts outside the CDR3, the full variable domain is EAEVAQSPRYKITEKSQAVAFWCDPISGHATLYWYRQILGQGPELLVQFQDESVVDDSQLPKDRFSAERLKGVDSTLKIQPAELGDSAMYLCASRATGVNTEAFFGQGTRLTVV.

This chain connects TRBV7-9 to TRBJ1-1; no firm D call. Germline values: CDR1 SEHNR, CDR2 FQNEAQ (reference sequence). Trimming removed 1 base from V and 8 bases from J, with 8 bases in between. The CDR3 extends over 12 amino acids. The CDR3: CASSLVGMEAFF. CDR3 in DNA: TGTGCCAGCAGCTTAGTTGGTATGGAAGCTTTCTTT. The full variable domain, its missing parts supplied by reference TRBV7-9 and TRBJ1-1, is DTGVSQNPRHKITKRGQNVTFRCDPISEHNRLYWYRQTLGQGPEFLTYFQNEAQLEKSRLLSDRFSAERPKGSFSTLEIQRTEQGDSAMYLCASSLVGMEAFFGQGTRLTVV.

This chain uses TRBV6-6 with TRBJ2-2, with 7 nucleotides matching TRBD2. The V and J ends lost 7 bases and 6 bases, in that order; junction bases with no gene match: 14. The CDR3 is 16 residues long. CDR1 and CDR2 from the germline V gene are MNHNY and SVGAGI (reference sequence). This chain's CDR3 is CASTDTGRGLAGELFF. The CDR3 nucleotides read TGTGCCAGCACCGATACGGGGAGGGGATTGGCCGGGGAGCTGTTTTTT.

This clone appeared a few times. This rearrangement joins TRBV2 to TRBJ1-1, with D uncertain. Germline-derived CDR1 and CDR2 are SNHLY and FYNNEI. The CDR3 contains 12 residues. Trimming shortened V by 5 bases and J by 6 bases, and 10 bases separated the two germline ends. The CDR3 nucleotides read TGTGCCAGCAGTTTGACATTCCCTGAAGCTTTCTTT. Translating it yields CASSLTFPEAFF.

This chain joins TRBV10-1 and TRBJ2-1, with 9 bases aligning to TRBD1. Trimming at V came to 2 bases and at J to 7 bases, leaving 6 bases not matched to a gene. The CDR3 has 15 amino acids. Germline V gives CDR1 WNHNN, CDR2 SYGVQD (reference sequence). CDR3 nucleotides: TGCGCCAGCAGTGAGGGGGGACAGGGAGGAAATGAGCAGTTCTTC. Its translation is CASSEGGQGGNEQFF.

The genes are TRBV19 and TRBJ2-3; 11 positions agree with TRBD2. Germline CDR1 and CDR2: LNHDA and SQIVND (reference sequence). With 5 bases clipped from V and 1 base from J, the junction kept 5 bases outside the gene matches. The CDR3 runs 16 residues. CDR3 DNA: TGTGCCAGTAGTGTACCGGGACTAGCGGGCACAGATACGCAGTATTTT. It codes for CASSVPGLAGTDTQYF.

This chain connects TRBV21-1 to TRBJ2-2; the table gives TRBD2 as D, unverified against the DNA. TRBV21-1 is reported as a pseudogene. The CDR3 extends over 17 amino acids. The CDR3 coding sequence is TGTGCCAGCAGCAAAGCGCCTCCGACGAGGGCCACCGGGGAGCTGTTTTTT. This encodes CASSKAPPTRATGELFF.

V usage is TRBV7-2 and J usage is TRBJ1-2, with 7 bases identical to TRBD1. With 1 base clipped from V and 4 bases from J, the junction kept 6 bases outside the gene matches. The CDR3 covers 15 residues. Germline CDR1 and CDR2: SGHTA and FQGNSA. CDR3 amino acids: CASSLERGPGYGYTF. The CDR3 DNA reads as TGTGCCAGCAGCTTAGAGAGGGGGCCTGGCTATGGCTACACCTTC.

The chain employs TRBV27 and TRBJ1-1; D possibly corresponds to TRBD1 (5 bases). The V gene's germline CDR1 is MNHEY and CDR2 SMNVEV (reference sequence). V lost 8 bases to trimming and J lost 3 bases, with 16 bases between them. The CDR3 has 14 amino acids. The CDR3 nucleotides read TGTGCCAGCCGATCCGGGACGGCACACACTGAAGCTTTCTTT. It is translated as CASRSGTAHTEAFF.

The chain carries TRBV5-1 and TRBJ2-7; TRBD1 or TRBD2 may be the D gene (5 bases each). Germline V lookup: CDR1 SGHRS, CDR2 YFSETQ. The CDR3 totals 16 residues. V lost 1 base to trimming and J lost 1 base, with 15 bases between them. The CDR3 is CASSLSSGGASYEQYF. DNA for the CDR3: TGCGCCAGCAGCTTGTCGAGTGGGGGTGCTTCCTACGAGCAGTACTTC.

V and J are TRBV10-3 and TRBJ1-5, with D uncertain. CDR1 ENHRY and CDR2 SYGVKD come from the germline V gene. The CDR3 totals 13 residues. CDR3 region: CVPPAPTYQPQHF. The CDR3 nucleotides read TGTGTCCCCCCAGCCCCTACGTACCAGCCCCAGCATTTT.

This clone came up once. The chain is built from TRBV19 and TRBJ1-6; 7 positions agree with TRBD1. The CDR3 consists of 14 residues. Germline loops: CDR1 LNHDA, CDR2 SQIVND (reference sequence). V gave up 5 bases and J gave up 10 bases; unmatched junction bases: 8. In nucleotides, the CDR3 is TGTGCCAGTAGTCTGGCCAAAGGGGGCTCACCCCTCCACTTT. Translation: CASSLAKGGSPLHF. Combining the CDR3 with reference TRBV19 and TRBJ1-6 gives the whole variable domain DGGITQSPKYLFRKEGQNVTLSCEQNLNHDAMYWYRQDPGQGLRLIYYSQIVNDFQKGDIAEGYSVSREKKESFPLTVTSAQKNPTAFYLCASSLAKGGSPLHFGNGTRLTVT.

The rearrangement links TRBV10-3 to TRBJ2-6, with D hard to call. The germline V gene has CDR1 ENHRY and CDR2 SYGVKD. V lost 0 bases, J lost 0 bases, and 9 bases lay in between. This CDR3 is 17 amino acids long. CDR3 nucleotides: TGTGCCATCAGTGAGTCTCGGCACTACTCTGGGGCCAACGTCCTGACTTTC. Translation: CAISESRHYSGANVLTF.

The V gene is TRBV9, the J gene TRBJ2-2; TRBD1 is a possible D gene (6 bases). Germline CDR1 and CDR2: SGDLS and YYNGEE. The CDR3 consists of 15 residues. The V end was cut by 3 bases, the J end by 7 bases, with 16 bases between. The CDR3 DNA is TGTGCCAGCAGCGCCACAGGGAATAGTGGCGGGGAGCTGTTTTTT. Translation: CASSATGNSGGELFF.

CDR3 sequence: CSVDRGGRNTEAFF. In nucleotides, the CDR3 is TGCAGCGTTGATAGAGGCGGGCGGAACACTGAAGCTTTCTTT. The genes are TRBV29-1 and TRBJ1-1; D gene uncertain. The CDR3 is made up of 14 amino acids. The V end lost 3 bases, the J end lost 1 base, and 12 bases lay between the germline ends. Germline assignment: CDR1 SQVTM and CDR2 ANQGSEA.

The V call is TRBV7-9, the J call TRBJ1-2, with 8 bases matching TRBD1. The germline V gene has CDR1 SEHNR and CDR2 FQNEAQ (reference sequence). CDR3 length: 14 residues. Trimming cost V 3 bases and J 2 bases; bases outside gene matches: 2. This CDR3 reads CASSLDRVNYGYTF. The CDR3, as DNA: TGTGCCAGCAGCTTGGACAGGGTAAACTATGGCTACACCTTC.

This clone was seen a handful of times. V and J are TRBV6-6 and TRBJ2-7; 8 nucleotides line up with TRBD1. This CDR3 has 15 amino acids. CDR1 and CDR2 (germline): MNHNY, SVGAGI (reference sequence). V shed 0 bases, J shed 2 bases, and the junction held 3 bases outside the gene matches. Here the CDR3 reads CASSYSDRGAYEQYF. In nucleotides, the CDR3 is TGTGCCAGCAGTTACTCTGACAGGGGCGCCTACGAGCAGTACTTC.